This T cell receptor (beta chain) derives from a study of shared clonotypes between healthy human individuals. CD45RO-negative, CCR7-positively selected cells formed the naive CD8 fraction, excluding terminally differentiated effector memory CD45RA+ cells. Of note for this clone: Its target is unknown.

Germline loops: CDR1 MNHEY, CDR2 SVGAGI. V lost 5 bases and J lost 7, with 17 bases in between. The CDR3 consists of 14 residues. Study-wide results and caveats: Naive subsets, compared against memory subsets, generally had larger estimated richness values.

Every subset's genomic DNA went evenly onto several immunoSEQ plates. Clones were sequenced by immunoSEQ multiplex PCR, and TCRdb holds only the in-frame ones, with some missing. The table records millions of clones, about 95% of them present only once. Sequencing was done on a sample of naive CD8+ T cells sorted from blood. The V gene is TRBV6-5, the J gene TRBJ1-1; possible D gene TRBD1, 6 bases. The sequence came from a young man in good health. CDR3: CASSSSPGALEAFF. CDR3 coding DNA: TGTGCCAGCAGTAGCTCTCCGGGGGCCCTTGAAGCTTTCTTT.